The next 27 T cell receptor beta chains were all read from a single sample in a study of OX40 agonist ivuxolimab in advanced cancers. Data came from immunoSEQ multiplex PCR; TCRdb stores just in-frame clones and leaves some out. The sample has over 55,000 clones, about four fifths seen once. The specimen comprised CD4+ or CD8+ T cells sorted from blood, sampled in a trial of the OX40 agonist ivuxolimab. These receptor sequences come from an adult with an advanced solid tumor such as melanoma, head and neck, liver or kidney cancer.

The chain links TRBV19 to TRBJ2-7; no clear D gene. Germline loops: CDR1 LNHDA, CDR2 SQIVND (reference sequence). Trimming cost V 6 bases and J 7 bases, with 19 bases left between them. The CDR3 runs to 14 residues. The CDR3 coding sequence is TGTGCCAGTAGCCCGAGAGACACTCCTTGGGAGCAGTACTTC. It yields the protein CASSPRDTPWEQYF.

The CDR3 nucleotides are TGTGCCAGCAGCCAAGATCTATCGGGTCTGGAGGGGTCTGGCTACACCTTC. Translated: CASSQDLSGLEGSGYTF. The chain employs TRBV14 and TRBJ1-2, with a weak D call TRBD1 (5 bases). Germline values: CDR1 SGHDN, CDR2 FVKESK. V was pared by 0 bases and J by 7 bases, with 21 bases between. This CDR3 is built from 17 residues.

CDR3 protein: CASRTGGKDTEAFF. For the CDR3, the DNA is TGTGCCAGTAGGACAGGGGGTAAGGACACTGAAGCTTTCTTT. This sequence joins TRBV19 and TRBJ1-1; 9 bases line up with TRBD1. V dropped 6 bases and J dropped 3; count of bases not matched to a gene: 5. CDR1 LNHDA and CDR2 SQIVND come from the germline V gene (reference sequence). The CDR3 totals 14 residues.

This chain uses TRBV11-3 with TRBJ1-1; D is possibly TRBD1 (6 bases). CDR1 and CDR2 (germline): SGHNT, YENEEA. Trimming took 5 bases from V and 0 from J, leaving 10 bases between them. The CDR3 is made up of 14 amino acids. CDR3 DNA: TGTGCCAGCAGCCGAGGGACAATGAACACTGAAGCTTTCTTT. Translated: CASSRGTMNTEAFF.

The rearrangement links TRBV9 to TRBJ2-2; the D is unclear. There are 14 residues in the CDR3. Germline V gene sequence: CDR1 SGDLS, CDR2 YYNGEE. V shed 2 bases and J shed 0 bases, with 5 bases lying between them. The CDR3 nucleotides read TGTGCCAGCAGCGTGGACGCGAACACCGGGGAGCTGTTTTTT. It translates to CASSVDANTGELFF.

This chain connects TRBV28 to TRBJ2-5; 9 nucleotides line up with TRBD2. Looked up from germline, CDR1 is MDHEN and CDR2 is SYDVKM. CDR3 length equals 15 residues. V was pared by 4 bases and J by 5 bases, with 8 bases of the junction left unmatched. The CDR3 here is CASSWGSGRLETQYF. The DNA for the CDR3 is TGTGCCAGCAGTTGGGGTAGCGGGAGATTGGAGACCCAGTACTTC.

J is TRBJ1-6 and V is TRBV7-9, with D unresolved. The CDR3 length is 15 residues. Trimming stripped 3 bases from V and 3 bases from J, with 9 bases between. From germline, CDR1 is SEHNR and CDR2 FQNEAQ (reference sequence). The CDR3 DNA sequence: TGTGCCAGCAGCTTGGCCCTACGCTATAATTCACCCCTCCACTTT. Translation: CASSLALRYNSPLHF.

This chain links TRBV7-3 with TRBJ2-2; TRBD2 matches at 7 bases. J gave up 7 bases and V 0 bases, and 5 bases lay outside the gene matches. CDR3 length: 15 amino acids. Germline CDR1 SGHTA, CDR2 FQGTGA. The CDR3, as DNA: TGTGCCAGCAGCTTAACGTCGGCTAGCGGCGGGGAGCTGTTTTTT. Encoded protein: CASSLTSASGGELFF.

The J gene is TRBJ1-4, the V gene TRBV6-1; D is unclear. The V end was cut by 2 bases, the J end by 4 bases, with 8 bases between. Per the germline V gene, CDR1 is MNHNS and CDR2 is SASEGT. The CDR3 length is 14 residues. CDR3 coding DNA: TGTGCCAGCAGTGAAAGGGCGGATAATGAAAAACTGTTTTTT. Translation gives CASSERADNEKLFF.

The rearrangement joins TRBV10-3 to TRBJ1-2; the match to TRBD1 covers 10 bases. The junction had 9 bases not matched to a gene; V was cut back by 3 bases and J by 8 bases. The CDR3 is made up of 15 amino acids. CDR1 and CDR2 (germline): ENHRY, SYGVKD. The CDR3 loop is CAISEVGTGEGGYTF. The CDR3 coding sequence is TGTGCCATCAGTGAAGTGGGGACAGGGGAGGGAGGCTACACCTTC.

The chain links TRBV28 to TRBJ2-7; 10 bases are shared with TRBD1. CDR3 size: 14 residues. Germline trimming cut 7 bases from V and 3 bases from J; bases unmatched to any gene: 6. Per germline, CDR1 MDHEN and CDR2 SYDVKM. The CDR3 DNA reads TGTGCCAGCAAGGTGAGGACAGGGGGCTACGAGCAGTACTTC. The encoded protein is CASKVRTGGYEQYF.

The genes are TRBV18 and TRBJ2-7; tentative D call: TRBD2 (5 bases). The CDR3 runs to 14 residues. V lost 1 base, J lost 4 bases, and 11 bases lay in between. CDR1 and CDR2 from the germline V gene are KGHSH and LQKENI. The chain's CDR3 is CASSPRRGPYEQYF. DNA for the CDR3: TGTGCCAGCTCACCACGACGGGGTCCTTACGAGCAGTACTTC. The full variable domain, in which reference TRBV18 and TRBJ2-7 provide the parts outside the CDR3, is NAGVMQNPRHLVRRRGQEARLRCSPMKGHSHVYWYRQLPEEGLKFMVYLQKENIIDESGMPKERFSAEFPKEGPSILRIQQVVRGDSAAYFCASSPRRGPYEQYFGPGTRLTVT.

The chain is built from TRBV5-1 and TRBJ2-1, with 9 bases fitting TRBD2. This CDR3 is built from 17 residues. Per the germline V gene, CDR1 is SGHRS and CDR2 is YFSETQ. Germline trimming cut 2 bases from V and 1 base from J; bases unmatched to any gene: 7. Here the CDR3 reads CASSLTTAGGSYNEQFF. CDR3 DNA: TGCGCCAGCAGCTTAACTACAGCGGGAGGATCCTACAATGAGCAGTTCTTC.

The chain couples TRBV19 to TRBJ1-5; D gene uncertain. In germline, CDR1 is LNHDA, CDR2 SQIVND (reference sequence). The CDR3 has 14 amino acids. V lost 4 bases to trimming and J lost 0 bases, with 7 bases between them. CDR3 residues: CASSSEYSNQPQHF. In nucleotides, the CDR3 is TGTGCCAGTAGTAGTGAGTATAGCAATCAGCCCCAGCATTTT.

The chain recombines TRBV28 with TRBJ1-2, with D unclear. The V end lost 7 bases, the J end lost 2 bases, and 14 bases lay between the germline ends. Germline lookup yields CDR1 MDHEN and CDR2 SYDVKM. The length of the CDR3 is 14 residues. The CDR3 DNA reads TGTGCCAGCATTACGCTAGGACGGAACTATGGCTACACCTTC. Protein product: CASITLGRNYGYTF.

The rearrangement links TRBV25-1 to TRBJ2-2, with 11 bases that match TRBD2. Trimming at V came to 4 bases and at J to 3 bases, leaving 4 bases not matched to a gene. The CDR3 totals 16 residues. The germline V gene encodes CDR1 MGHDK and CDR2 SYGVNS. The DNA of the CDR3 is TGTGCCAGCAGTGCGATAGCGGGAGGGTACACCGGGGAGCTGTTTTTT. Amino acids: CASSAIAGGYTGELFF. Supplemented by reference TRBV25-1 and TRBJ2-2, the full variable domain reads EADIYQTPRYLVIGTGKKITLECSQTMGHDKMYWYQQDPGMELHLIHYSYGVNSTEKGDLSSESTVSRIRTEHFPLTLESARPSHTSQYLCASSAIAGGYTGELFFGEGSRLTVL.

The gene calls are TRBV5-4 and TRBJ2-3, with 11 bases matching TRBD2. J was trimmed by 2 bases and V by 4 bases; bases with no gene match: 9. In germline, CDR1 is SGHNT, CDR2 YYREEE (reference sequence). The CDR3 contains 17 residues. The CDR3 bases are TGTGCCAGCAGCCCCTACTCTAGCGGGGGGACCACAGATACGCAGTATTTT. It encodes CASSPYSSGGTTDTQYF. Full variable domain (outside the CDR3, taken from reference TRBV5-4 and TRBJ2-3): ETGVTQSPTHLIKTRGQQVTLRCSSQSGHNTVSWYQQALGQGPQFIFQYYREEENGRGNFPPRFSGLQFPNYSSELNVNALELDDSALYLCASSPYSSGGTTDTQYFGPGTRLTVL.

This clone was detected many times. This rearrangement joins TRBV30 to TRBJ2-3, with D uncertain. The germline CDR1 and CDR2 sequences are GTSNPN and SVGIG (reference sequence). There are 12 residues in the CDR3. Trimming stripped 0 bases from V and 5 bases from J, with 6 bases between. The CDR3 nucleotides are TGTGCCTGGAGTGTACGACAAGATACGCAGTATTTT. As protein: CAWSVRQDTQYF. Based on the CDR3 plus reference TRBV30 and TRBJ2-3, the full variable domain is SQTIHQWPATLVQPVGSPLSLECTVEGTSNPNLYWYRQAAGRGLQLLFYSVGIGQISSEVPQNLSASRPQDRQFILSSKKLLLSDSGFYLCAWSVRQDTQYFGPGTRLTVL.

The genes are TRBV6-5 and TRBJ2-3; 7 bases are shared with TRBD2. CDR1 is MNHEY, CDR2 SVGAGI, per germline. V was pared by 7 bases and J by 6 bases, with 13 bases of the junction left unmatched. This CDR3 comprises 15 residues. CDR3 nucleotides: TGTGCCAGCACAAAGCGGGACCCTGGCCACGATACGCAGTATTTT. It encodes CASTKRDPGHDTQYF.

The rearrangement links TRBV28 to TRBJ2-4; D remains unclear. The CDR3 runs 13 residues. V was pared by 6 bases and J by 6 bases, with 12 bases between. Germline CDR1 reads MDHEN; CDR2 reads SYDVKM. CDR3 in amino acids: CASSPPGLNIQYF. CDR3 sequence (DNA): TGTGCCAGCAGCCCCCCTGGCCTAAACATTCAGTACTTC.

This sequence joins TRBV28 and TRBJ2-3, with D unclear. Germline V gene lookup returns CDR1 MDHEN and CDR2 SYDVKM. CDR3 length equals 14 residues. The germline V and J ends were trimmed by 4 bases and 2 bases, with 10 bases remaining between them. The CDR3 nucleotides read TGTGCCAGCAGTTCCCCCCCCTACACAGATACGCAGTATTTT. As protein: CASSSPPYTDTQYF.

The chain carries TRBV2 and TRBJ1-5, with D unresolved. V gave up 5 bases and J gave up 5 bases, with 13 bases separating them. CDR3 length: 14 amino acids. The germline V gene encodes CDR1 SNHLY and CDR2 FYNNEI. CDR3 region: CASSKLLEDQPQHF. The CDR3 coding sequence is TGTGCCAGCAGTAAGCTTCTAGAGGATCAGCCCCAGCATTTT.

As DNA, the CDR3 is TGTGCCAGCAGCCACGGCGGGGGGGATCAGTATGGCTACACCTTC. Amino acids: CASSHGGGDQYGYTF. The rearrangement joins TRBV5-4 to TRBJ1-2, with a weak D call TRBD1 (5 bases). Germline lookup yields CDR1 SGHNT and CDR2 YYREEE (reference sequence). The V end lost 4 bases, the J end lost 5 bases, and 18 bases lay between the germline ends. The CDR3 length is 15 residues.

The chain has TRBV19 and TRBJ2-6; D unclear. CDR1 and CDR2 from the germline V gene are LNHDA and SQIVND (reference sequence). Trimming pared 2 bases from V and 3 bases from J, leaving 14 bases between. CDR3 length: 17 amino acids. CDR3 nucleotides: TGTGCCAGTAGTATAAGATATCTGGGTCGTGGGGCCAACGTCCTGACTTTC. Protein product: CASSIRYLGRGANVLTF.

The chain joins TRBV5-1 to TRBJ2-1; D unresolved. V lost 2 bases, J lost 4 bases, and 16 bases lay in between. The CDR3 contains 16 residues. From germline, CDR1 is SGHRS and CDR2 YFSETQ. CDR3 sequence: CASSFLSPDPYNEQFF. The CDR3 DNA is TGCGCCAGCAGCTTCCTTTCCCCGGATCCTTACAATGAGCAGTTCTTC.

This chain uses TRBV2 with TRBJ1-1, with a possible D match to TRBD1 (5 bases). This CDR3 contains 14 residues. With 6 bases removed from V and 4 bases from J, the gap between germline ends came to 15 bases. Germline values: CDR1 SNHLY, CDR2 FYNNEI. For the CDR3, the DNA is TGTGCCAGCAGGTCCGGGGCCGAAGCCACTGAAGCTTTCTTT. Translating gives CASRSGAEATEAFF.

The gene calls are TRBV30 and TRBJ1-2; TRBD1 is a possible D gene (5 bases). Germline CDR1 reads GTSNPN; CDR2 reads SVGIG (reference sequence). CDR3 size: 14 residues. Trimming cost V 2 bases and J 5 bases, with 15 bases left between them. CDR3 DNA sequence: TGTGCCTGGAGTTGGGACCCCCCGGGGTATGGCTACACCTTC. It codes for CAWSWDPPGYGYTF.